The entry below gives a single T cell receptor beta chain sequence along with its context. The table came from immunoSEQ multiplex PCR; TCRdb's copy has only in-frame clones and leaves some out. The data hold 200,000 to 250,000 clones, with 81% observed a single time. The sample belongs to a study of blood T cell repertoires in COVID-19. The sample taken for sequencing was PBMCs or T cells enriched from blood (not recorded which). The TCR comes from a woman aged 45 to 65 with acute COVID-19.

The CDR3 region is CATLGRVWETQYF. Here the CDR3 DNA reads TGTGCCACCTTAGGGAGGGTGTGGGAGACCCAGTACTTC. V and J are TRBV28 and TRBJ2-5; 7 bases agree with TRBD2. Trimming at V came to 10 bases and at J to 5 bases, leaving 10 bases not matched to a gene. Germline V lookup: CDR1 MDHEN, CDR2 SYDVKM. The CDR3 consists of 13 residues.